This entry describes one TCR beta chain. The entry originates in a study of T cells expressing NK-cell markers. There are 15 residues in the CDR3. Germline V lookup: CDR1 SNHLY, CDR2 FYNNEI. TCRdb reanalyzed the 5' RACE reads and collapses them to one entry per CDR3 protein, without DNA. The sample table sets out 300,000 to 450,000 distinct CDR3 sequences. Material for sequencing was blood T cells: a sorted CD56 or NKG2C T cell subset, CD4+ or CD8+ T cells, or bulk PBMC T cells (not recorded which). The sequence derives from a man aged 18-70 years in good health. This chain joins TRBV2 and TRBJ1-4; lacking DNA, the TRBD1 call made by TCRdb goes unchecked. This chain's CDR3 is CASNLQGTVGEKLFF. The full variable domain, in which reference TRBV2 and TRBJ1-4 provide the parts outside the CDR3, is EPEVTQTPSHQVTQMGQEVILRCVPISNHLYFYWYRQILGQKVEFLVSFYNNEISEKSEIFDDQFSVERPDGSNFTLKIRSTKLEDSAMYFCASNLQGTVGEKLFFGSGTQLSVL.